Detailed here is one TCR beta chain. The antigen is undetermined. Clones were sequenced by immunoSEQ multiplex PCR, and TCRdb holds only the in-frame ones, with some missing. This sample yields tens of thousands of clones, of which 88% are seen a single time; 20% to 25% belongs to the top ten. This record belongs to a study of T cells in localized non-small cell lung cancer. Germline V gives CDR1 SGHRS, CDR2 YFSETQ. The V gene end was trimmed by 0 bases and the J gene end by 4 bases; junction bases not matched to a gene: 6. The CDR3 consists of 16 residues. Study-wide results and limits: Adjacent lung exhibited a median of 57 among the 100 most abundant tumor clones. The tumor had only one region sequenced, so heterogeneity remains possible.

V is TRBV5-1 and J is TRBJ2-5; 10 nucleotides match TRBD2. The source of this sequence is a woman between 35 and 75 years old with stage I squamous cell lung carcinoma. The sample in question was peripheral blood, obtained before any cancer treatment. The CDR3 bases are TGCGCCAGCAGCTTGGCGAGCGGGGGGGCCGGAGAGACCCAGTACTTC. Protein product: CASSLASGGAGETQYF.